This T cell receptor (beta chain) was obtained from a study of blood T cell repertoires in COVID-19. This clone turned up a few times. One junction end does not reproduce the germline sequence, and a read error may be involved. Germline-derived CDR1 and CDR2 are WNHNN and SYGVQD (reference sequence). The CDR3 consists of 12 residues. Data came from immunoSEQ multiplex PCR; TCRdb stores just in-frame clones and leaves some out. The sample includes about 150,000 clones, 70% to 90% of them seen just once. The sample consisted of peripheral blood. This clonotype was sampled from a woman in her sixties or seventies with acute or convalescent COVID-19. This chain uses TRBV10-1 with TRBJ2-7; 7 positions agree with TRBD1. Here the CDR3 reads CASKRAPTGRDF. The CDR3 DNA reads TGCGCCAGCAAAAGGGCCCCGACAGGGCGAGACTTC.